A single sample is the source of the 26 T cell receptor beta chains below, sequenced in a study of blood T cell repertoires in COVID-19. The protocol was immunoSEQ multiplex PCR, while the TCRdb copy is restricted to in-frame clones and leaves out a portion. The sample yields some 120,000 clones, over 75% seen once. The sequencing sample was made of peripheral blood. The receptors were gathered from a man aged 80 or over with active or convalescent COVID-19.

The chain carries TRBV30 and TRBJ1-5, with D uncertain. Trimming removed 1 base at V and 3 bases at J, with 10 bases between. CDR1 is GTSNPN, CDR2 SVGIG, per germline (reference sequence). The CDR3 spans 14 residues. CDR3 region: CAWSGLRNNQPQHF. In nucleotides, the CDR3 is TGTGCCTGGAGTGGTCTGCGGAACAATCAGCCCCAGCATTTT. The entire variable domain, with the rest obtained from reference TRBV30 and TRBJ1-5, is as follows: SQTIHQWPATLVQPVGSPLSLECTVEGTSNPNLYWYRQAAGRGLQLLFYSVGIGQISSEVPQNLSASRPQDRQFILSSKKLLLSDSGFYLCAWSGLRNNQPQHFGDGTRLSIL.

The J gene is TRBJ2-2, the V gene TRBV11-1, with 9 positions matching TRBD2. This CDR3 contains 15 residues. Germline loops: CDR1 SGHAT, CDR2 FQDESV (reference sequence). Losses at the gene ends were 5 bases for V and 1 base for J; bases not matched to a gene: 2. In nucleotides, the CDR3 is TGTGCCAGCAGCGGACTAGCGAAGAACACCGGGGAGCTGTTTTTT. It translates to CASSGLAKNTGELFF.

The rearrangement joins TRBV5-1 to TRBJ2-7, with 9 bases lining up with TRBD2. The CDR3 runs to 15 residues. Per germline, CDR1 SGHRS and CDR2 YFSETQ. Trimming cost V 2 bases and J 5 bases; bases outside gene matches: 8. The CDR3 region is CASSFLSGRSDEQYF. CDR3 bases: TGCGCCAGCAGCTTCCTTAGCGGGAGATCCGACGAGCAGTACTTC.

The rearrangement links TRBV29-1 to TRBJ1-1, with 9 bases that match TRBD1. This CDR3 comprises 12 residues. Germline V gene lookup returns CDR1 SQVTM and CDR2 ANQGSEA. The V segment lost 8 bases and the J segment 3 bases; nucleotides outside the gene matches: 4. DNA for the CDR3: TGCAGCTCCCGGGACAGGGACACTGAAGCTTTCTTT. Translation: CSSRDRDTEAFF.

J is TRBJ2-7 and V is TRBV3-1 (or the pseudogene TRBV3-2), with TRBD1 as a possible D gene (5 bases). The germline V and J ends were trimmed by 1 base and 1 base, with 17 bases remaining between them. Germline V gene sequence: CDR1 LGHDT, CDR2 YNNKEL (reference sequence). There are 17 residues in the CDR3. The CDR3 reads CASSQGVIGAESYEQYF. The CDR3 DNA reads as TGTGCCAGCAGCCAAGGGGTAATAGGGGCGGAATCCTACGAGCAGTACTTC.

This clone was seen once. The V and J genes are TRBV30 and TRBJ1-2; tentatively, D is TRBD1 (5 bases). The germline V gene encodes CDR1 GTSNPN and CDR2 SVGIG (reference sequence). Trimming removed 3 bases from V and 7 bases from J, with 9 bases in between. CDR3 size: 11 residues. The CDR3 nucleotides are TGTGCCTGGAGGGGGCTGGGTGGCTACACCTTC. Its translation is CAWRGLGGYTF.

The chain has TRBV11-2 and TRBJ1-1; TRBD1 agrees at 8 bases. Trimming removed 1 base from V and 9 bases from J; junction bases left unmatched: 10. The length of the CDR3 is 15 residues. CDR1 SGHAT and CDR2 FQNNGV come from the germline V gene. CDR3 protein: CASSLVVGTGIKAFF. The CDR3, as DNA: TGTGCCAGCAGCTTAGTCGTCGGGACAGGAATTAAAGCTTTCTTT. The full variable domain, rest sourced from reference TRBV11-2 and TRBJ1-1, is EAGVAQSPRYKIIEKRQSVAFWCNPISGHATLYWYQQILGQGPKLLIQFQNNGVVDDSQLPKDRFSAERLKGVDSTLKIQPAKLEDSAVYLCASSLVVGTGIKAFFGQGTRLTVV.

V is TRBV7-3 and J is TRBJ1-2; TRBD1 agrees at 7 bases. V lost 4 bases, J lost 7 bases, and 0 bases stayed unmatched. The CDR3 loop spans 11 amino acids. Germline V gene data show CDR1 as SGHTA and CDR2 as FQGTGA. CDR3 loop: CASSSGGGYTF. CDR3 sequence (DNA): TGTGCCAGCAGCTCAGGGGGTGGCTACACCTTC.

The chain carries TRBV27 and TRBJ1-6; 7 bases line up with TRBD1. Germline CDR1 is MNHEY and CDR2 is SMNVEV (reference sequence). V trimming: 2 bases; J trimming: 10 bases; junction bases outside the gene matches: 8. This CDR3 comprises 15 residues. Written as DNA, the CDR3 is TGTGCCAGCAGTTTAGTTATAGGGGGCTACTCACCCCTCCACTTT. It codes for CASSLVIGGYSPLHF.

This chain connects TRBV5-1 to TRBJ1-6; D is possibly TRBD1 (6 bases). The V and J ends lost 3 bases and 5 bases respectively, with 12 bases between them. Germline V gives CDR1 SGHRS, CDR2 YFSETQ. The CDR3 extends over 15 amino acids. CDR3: CASSWDKRNNSPLHF. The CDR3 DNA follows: TGCGCCAGCAGCTGGGACAAGAGGAATAATTCACCCCTCCACTTT.

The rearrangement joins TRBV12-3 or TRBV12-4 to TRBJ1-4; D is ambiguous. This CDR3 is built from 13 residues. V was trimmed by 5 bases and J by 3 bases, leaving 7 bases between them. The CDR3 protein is CASSSRANEKLFF. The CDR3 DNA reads TGTGCCAGCAGTAGTCGGGCTAATGAAAAACTGTTTTTT.

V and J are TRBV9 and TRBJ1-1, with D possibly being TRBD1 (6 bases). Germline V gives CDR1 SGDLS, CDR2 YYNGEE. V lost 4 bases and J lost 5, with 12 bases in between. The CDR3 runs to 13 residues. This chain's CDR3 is CASSSLQGTEAFF. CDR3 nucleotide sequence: TGTGCCAGCAGCTCATTACAGGGTACTGAAGCTTTCTTT.

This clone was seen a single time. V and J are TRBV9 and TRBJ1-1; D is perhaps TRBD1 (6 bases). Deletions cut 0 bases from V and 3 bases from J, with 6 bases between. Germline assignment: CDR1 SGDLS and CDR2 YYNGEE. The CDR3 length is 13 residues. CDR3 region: CASSVGGHTEAFF. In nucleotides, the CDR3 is TGTGCCAGCAGCGTAGGGGGGCACACTGAAGCTTTCTTT.

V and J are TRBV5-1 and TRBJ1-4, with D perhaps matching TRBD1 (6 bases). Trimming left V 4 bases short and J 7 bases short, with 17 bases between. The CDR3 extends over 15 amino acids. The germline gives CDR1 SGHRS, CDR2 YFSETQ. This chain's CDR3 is CASSVAGAGGEKLFF. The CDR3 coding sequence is TGCGCCAGCAGCGTAGCAGGGGCGGGGGGTGAAAAACTGTTTTTT.

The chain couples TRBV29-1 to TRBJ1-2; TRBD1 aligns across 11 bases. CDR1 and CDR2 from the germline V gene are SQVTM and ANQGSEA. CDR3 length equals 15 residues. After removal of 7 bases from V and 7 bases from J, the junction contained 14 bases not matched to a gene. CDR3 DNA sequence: TGCAGCGACAAACGCCCCGGGACAGGGGGTACTGGCTACACCTTC. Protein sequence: CSDKRPGTGGTGYTF. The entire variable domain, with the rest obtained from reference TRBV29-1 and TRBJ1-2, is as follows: SAVISQKPSRDICQRGTSLTIQCQVDSQVTMMFWYRQQPGQSLTLIATANQGSEATYESGFVIDKFPISRPNLTFSTLTVSNMSPEDSSIYLCSDKRPGTGGTGYTFGSGTRLTVV.

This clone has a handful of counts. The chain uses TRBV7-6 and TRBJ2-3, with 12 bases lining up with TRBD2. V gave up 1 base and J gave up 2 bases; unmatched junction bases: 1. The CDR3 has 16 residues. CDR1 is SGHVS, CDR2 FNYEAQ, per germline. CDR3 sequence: CASSLGTSGNTDTQYF. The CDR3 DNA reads TGTGCCAGCAGCTTAGGGACTAGCGGGAACACAGATACGCAGTATTTT.

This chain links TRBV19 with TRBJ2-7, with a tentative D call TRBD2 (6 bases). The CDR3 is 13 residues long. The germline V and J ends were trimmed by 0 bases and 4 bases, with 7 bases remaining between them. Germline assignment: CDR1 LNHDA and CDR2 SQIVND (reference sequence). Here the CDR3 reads CASSIEGGYEQYF. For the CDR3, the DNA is TGTGCCAGTAGTATAGAAGGAGGGTACGAGCAGTACTTC.

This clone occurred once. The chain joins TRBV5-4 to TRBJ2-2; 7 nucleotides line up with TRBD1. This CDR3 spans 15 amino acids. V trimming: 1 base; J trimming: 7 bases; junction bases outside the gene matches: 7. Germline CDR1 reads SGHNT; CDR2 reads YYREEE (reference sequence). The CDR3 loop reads CASSLSQGDVGELFF. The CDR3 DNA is TGTGCCAGCAGCTTGTCCCAGGGGGACGTCGGGGAGCTGTTTTTT.

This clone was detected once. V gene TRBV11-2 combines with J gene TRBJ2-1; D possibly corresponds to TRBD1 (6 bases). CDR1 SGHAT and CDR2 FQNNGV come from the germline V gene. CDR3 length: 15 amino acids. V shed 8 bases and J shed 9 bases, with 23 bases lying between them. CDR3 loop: CASGPRTANFGEQFF. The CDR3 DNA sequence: TGTGCCAGCGGGCCCCGGACAGCTAACTTCGGTGAGCAGTTCTTC.

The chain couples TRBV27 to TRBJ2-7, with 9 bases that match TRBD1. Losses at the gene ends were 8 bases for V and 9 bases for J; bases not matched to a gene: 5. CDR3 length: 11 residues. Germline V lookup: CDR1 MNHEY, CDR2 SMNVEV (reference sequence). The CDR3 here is CASVQGARQYF. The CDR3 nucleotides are TGTGCCAGCGTACAGGGGGCTCGGCAGTACTTC.

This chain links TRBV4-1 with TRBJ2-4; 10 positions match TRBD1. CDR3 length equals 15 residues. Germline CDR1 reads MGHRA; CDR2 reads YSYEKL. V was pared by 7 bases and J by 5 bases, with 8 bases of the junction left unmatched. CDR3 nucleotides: TGCGCCAGCACTCTCGGGACAGGGGCCCAAAACATTCAGTACTTC. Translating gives CASTLGTGAQNIQYF.

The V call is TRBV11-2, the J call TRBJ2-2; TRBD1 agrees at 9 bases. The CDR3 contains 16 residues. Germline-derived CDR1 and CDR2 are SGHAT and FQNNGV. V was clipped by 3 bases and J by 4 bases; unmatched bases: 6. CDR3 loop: CASSFTGGRGTGELFF. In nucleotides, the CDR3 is TGTGCCAGCAGCTTCACAGGGGGCCGAGGCACCGGGGAGCTGTTTTTT. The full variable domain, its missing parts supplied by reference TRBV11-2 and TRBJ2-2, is EAGVAQSPRYKIIEKRQSVAFWCNPISGHATLYWYQQILGQGPKLLIQFQNNGVVDDSQLPKDRFSAERLKGVDSTLKIQPAKLEDSAVYLCASSFTGGRGTGELFFGEGSRLTVL.

The CDR3 DNA is TGTGCCACCATGCCCAGGGAGAACACCGGGGAGCTGTTTTTT. As protein: CATMPRENTGELFF. The chain uses TRBV25-1 and TRBJ2-2, with D perhaps matching TRBD1 (5 bases). CDR1 MGHDK and CDR2 SYGVNS come from the germline V gene. The V end lost 10 bases, the J end lost 1 base, and 13 bases lay between the germline ends. CDR3 length: 14 amino acids. Complete variable domain (other parts from reference TRBV25-1 and TRBJ2-2): EADIYQTPRYLVIGTGKKITLECSQTMGHDKMYWYQQDPGMELHLIHYSYGVNSTEKGDLSSESTVSRIRTEHFPLTLESARPSHTSQYLCATMPRENTGELFFGEGSRLTVL.

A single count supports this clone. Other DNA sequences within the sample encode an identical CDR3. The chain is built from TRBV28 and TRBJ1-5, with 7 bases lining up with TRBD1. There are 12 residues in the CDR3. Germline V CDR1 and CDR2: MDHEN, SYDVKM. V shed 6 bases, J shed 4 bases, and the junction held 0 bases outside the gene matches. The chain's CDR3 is CASRQGNQPQHF. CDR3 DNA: TGTGCCAGCAGACAGGGGAATCAGCCCCAGCATTTT.

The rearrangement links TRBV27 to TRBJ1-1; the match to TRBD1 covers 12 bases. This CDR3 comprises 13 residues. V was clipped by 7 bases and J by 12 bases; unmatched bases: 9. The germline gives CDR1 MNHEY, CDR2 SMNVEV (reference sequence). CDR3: CASTPGQGAITFF. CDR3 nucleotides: TGTGCCAGCACTCCGGGACAGGGGGCAATAACTTTCTTT.

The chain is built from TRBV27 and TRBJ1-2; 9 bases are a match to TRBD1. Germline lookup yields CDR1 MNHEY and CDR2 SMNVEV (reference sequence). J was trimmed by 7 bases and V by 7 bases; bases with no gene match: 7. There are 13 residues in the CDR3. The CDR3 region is CASKDRDRVGYTF. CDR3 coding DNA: TGTGCCAGCAAGGACCGGGACAGGGTTGGCTACACCTTC.